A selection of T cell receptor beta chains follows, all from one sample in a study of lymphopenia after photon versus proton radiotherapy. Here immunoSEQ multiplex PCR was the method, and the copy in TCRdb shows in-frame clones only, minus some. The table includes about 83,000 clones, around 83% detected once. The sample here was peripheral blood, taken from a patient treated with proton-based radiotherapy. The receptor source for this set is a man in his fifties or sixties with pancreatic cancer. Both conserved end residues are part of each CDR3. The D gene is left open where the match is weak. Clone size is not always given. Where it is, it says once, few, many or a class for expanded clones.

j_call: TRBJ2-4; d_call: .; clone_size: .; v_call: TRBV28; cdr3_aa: CASSWETLGNIQYF
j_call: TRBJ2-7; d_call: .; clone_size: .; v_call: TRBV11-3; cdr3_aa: CASSFEGIYEQYF
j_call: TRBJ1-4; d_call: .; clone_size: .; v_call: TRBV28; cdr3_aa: CASDRGEKLFF
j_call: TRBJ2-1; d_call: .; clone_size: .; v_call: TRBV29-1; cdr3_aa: CSVGGTLHNEQFF
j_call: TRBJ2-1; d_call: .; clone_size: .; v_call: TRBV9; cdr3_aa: CASSVDPSRGEQFF
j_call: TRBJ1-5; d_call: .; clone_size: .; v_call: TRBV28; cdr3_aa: CASSLLRREVAQHF
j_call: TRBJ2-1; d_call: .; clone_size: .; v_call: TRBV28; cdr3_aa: CASSSDRGEPYNEQFF
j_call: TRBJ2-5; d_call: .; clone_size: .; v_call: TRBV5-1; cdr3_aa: CASSFRQGGETQYF
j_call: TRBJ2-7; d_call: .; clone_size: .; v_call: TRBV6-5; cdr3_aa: CASSYSDRPVSSEQYF
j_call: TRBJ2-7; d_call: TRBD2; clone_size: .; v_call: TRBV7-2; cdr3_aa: CASSSDRTRSYEQYF
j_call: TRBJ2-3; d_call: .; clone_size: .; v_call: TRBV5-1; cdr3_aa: CASSLDQGGRSSQYF
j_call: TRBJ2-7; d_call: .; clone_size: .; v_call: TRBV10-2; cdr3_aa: CANQAQKNYEQYF
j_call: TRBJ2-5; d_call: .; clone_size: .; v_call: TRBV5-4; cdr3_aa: CASSFGGAGQETQYF
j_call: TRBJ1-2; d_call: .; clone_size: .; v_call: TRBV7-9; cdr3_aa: CASTRPDRTYGYTF
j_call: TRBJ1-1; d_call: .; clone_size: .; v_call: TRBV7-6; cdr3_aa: CASSPTGQPPEAFF
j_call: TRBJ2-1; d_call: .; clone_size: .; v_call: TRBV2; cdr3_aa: CASSDSTRPYNEQFF
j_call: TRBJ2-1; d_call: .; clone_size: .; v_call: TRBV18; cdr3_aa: CASSPIGSTDEQFF
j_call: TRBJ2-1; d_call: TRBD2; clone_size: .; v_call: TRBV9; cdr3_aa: CASSEPGTSTNEQFF
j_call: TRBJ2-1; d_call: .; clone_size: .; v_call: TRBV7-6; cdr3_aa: CASSFSNVDNEQFF
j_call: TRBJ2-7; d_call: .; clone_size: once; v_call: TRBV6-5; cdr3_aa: CASSYGGGPYEQYF
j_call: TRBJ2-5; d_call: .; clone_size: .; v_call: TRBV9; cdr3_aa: CASSESPHGGETQYF
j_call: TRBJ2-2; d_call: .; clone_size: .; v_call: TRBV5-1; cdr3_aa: CASSLVPGNGGTGELFF
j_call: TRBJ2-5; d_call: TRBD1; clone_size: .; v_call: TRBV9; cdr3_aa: CASSPRTGGTIQETQYF
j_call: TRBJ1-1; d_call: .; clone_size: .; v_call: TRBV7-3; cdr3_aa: CASSLTLNTEAFF
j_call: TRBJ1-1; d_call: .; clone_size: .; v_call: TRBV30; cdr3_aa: CAWSATLGAYTEAFF
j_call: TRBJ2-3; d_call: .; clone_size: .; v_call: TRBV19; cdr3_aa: CASNPGRGTRTDTQYF
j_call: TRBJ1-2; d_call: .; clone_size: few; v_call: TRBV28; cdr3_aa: CASSLAYLAGSYGYTF
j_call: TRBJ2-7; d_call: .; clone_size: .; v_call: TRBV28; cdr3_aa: CASSLWTSKSYEQYF
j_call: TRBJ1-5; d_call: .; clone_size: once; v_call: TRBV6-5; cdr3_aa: CATQPGRGQPQHF
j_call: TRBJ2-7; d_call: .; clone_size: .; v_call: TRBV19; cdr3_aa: CASSILAVRSYEQYF
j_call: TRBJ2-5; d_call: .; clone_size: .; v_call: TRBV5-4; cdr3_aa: CASSPRQQVGETQYF
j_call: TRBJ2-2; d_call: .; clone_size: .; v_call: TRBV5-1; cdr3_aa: CASTTLGGEVNTGELFF
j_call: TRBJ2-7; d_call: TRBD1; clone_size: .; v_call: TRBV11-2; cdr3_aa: CASSPTGGEQYF
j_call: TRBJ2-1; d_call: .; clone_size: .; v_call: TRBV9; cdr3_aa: CASSSLGSGGSYNEQFF
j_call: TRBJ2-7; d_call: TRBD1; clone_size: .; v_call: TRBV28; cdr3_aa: CASSFLPTGMPYEQYF
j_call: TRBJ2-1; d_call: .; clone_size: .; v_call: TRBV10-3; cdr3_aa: CAISESKVGTGRNEQFF
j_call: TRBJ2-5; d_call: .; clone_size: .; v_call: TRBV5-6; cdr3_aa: CASSLPLRRKGETQYF
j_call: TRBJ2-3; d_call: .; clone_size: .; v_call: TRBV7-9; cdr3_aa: CASSLDTDTQYF
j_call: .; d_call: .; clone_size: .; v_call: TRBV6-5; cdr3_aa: CASSKGLITHEQYF
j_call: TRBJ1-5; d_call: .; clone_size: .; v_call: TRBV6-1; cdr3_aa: CASSEDSNSNQPQHF
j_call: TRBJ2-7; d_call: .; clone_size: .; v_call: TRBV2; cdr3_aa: CASQARGRGPYEQYF
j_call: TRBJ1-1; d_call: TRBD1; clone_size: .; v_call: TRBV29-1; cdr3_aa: CSVFLRTGTNTEAFF
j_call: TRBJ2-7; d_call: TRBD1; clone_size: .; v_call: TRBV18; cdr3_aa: CASSQGQNYEQYF
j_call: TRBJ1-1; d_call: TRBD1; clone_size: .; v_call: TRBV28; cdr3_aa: CASRTGGRINTEAFF
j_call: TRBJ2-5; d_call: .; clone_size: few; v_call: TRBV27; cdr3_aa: CASSLGRESVETQYF
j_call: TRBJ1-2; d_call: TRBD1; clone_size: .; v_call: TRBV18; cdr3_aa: CASSLGTGINYGYTF
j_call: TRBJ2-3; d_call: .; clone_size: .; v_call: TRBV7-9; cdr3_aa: CASSLGRSSTDTQYF
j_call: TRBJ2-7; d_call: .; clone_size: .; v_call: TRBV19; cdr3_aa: CASTPAASMVEQYF
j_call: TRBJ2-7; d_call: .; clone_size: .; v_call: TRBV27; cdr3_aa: CASSLTGTYYEQYF
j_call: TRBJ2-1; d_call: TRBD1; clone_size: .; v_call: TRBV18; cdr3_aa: CASSPTIWTGGSYNEQFF
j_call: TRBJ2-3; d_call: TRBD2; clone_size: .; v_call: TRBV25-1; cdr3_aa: CATGTRAFGTDTQYF
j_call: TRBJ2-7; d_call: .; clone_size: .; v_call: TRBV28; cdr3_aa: CASSFQAYEQYF
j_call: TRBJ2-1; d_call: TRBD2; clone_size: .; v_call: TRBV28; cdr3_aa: CASSLLTGGAGVPNEQFF
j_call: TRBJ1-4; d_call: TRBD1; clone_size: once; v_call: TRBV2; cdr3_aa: CASRAQGRINEKLFF
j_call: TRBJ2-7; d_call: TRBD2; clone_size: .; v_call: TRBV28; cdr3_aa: CASNPLAGMAEQYF
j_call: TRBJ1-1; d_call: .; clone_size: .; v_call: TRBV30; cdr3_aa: CAWSGNRNTEAFF
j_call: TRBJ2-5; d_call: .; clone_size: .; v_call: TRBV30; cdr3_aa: CAWTHQETQYF
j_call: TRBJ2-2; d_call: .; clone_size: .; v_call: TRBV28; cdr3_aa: CASSSPEDRRELFF
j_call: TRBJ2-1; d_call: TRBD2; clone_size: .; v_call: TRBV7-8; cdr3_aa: CASSLGLAGGLGEQFF